The TCR beta chain under discussion was sequenced for a study of radiotherapy plus CTLA-4 blockade in lung cancer. Study summary: Objective responses were seen in around a sixth of patients, disease control in roughly 30%.

Data came from immunoSEQ multiplex PCR; TCRdb stores just in-frame clones and leaves some out. Of more than 40,000 clones in the sample, roughly two thirds were seen once. Germline V CDR1 and CDR2: SGHTA, FQGTGA. Trimming left V 0 bases short and J 3 bases short, with 5 bases between. There are 14 residues in the CDR3. This clone has more than one count but fewer than ten. The specimen was peripheral blood, collected from a patient treated with radiotherapy plus ipilimumab. The source is a human donor with non-small cell lung cancer who had a partial response to radiotherapy plus ipilimumab. This rearrangement joins TRBV7-3 to TRBJ2-2; D perhaps matches TRBD1 (5 bases). In nucleotides, the CDR3 is TGTGCCAGCAGCTTAACAGGGGACACCGGGGAGCTGTTTTTT. Translated, it gives CASSLTGDTGELFF.